These T cell receptor beta chains were read from a single sample in a study of T cell responses to AZD1222 COVID-19 vaccine. Here immunoSEQ multiplex PCR was the method, and the copy in TCRdb shows in-frame clones only, minus some. The repertoire holds roughly 110,000 clones, with 80% to 90% as singletons. This material consisted of peripheral blood, taken on day 0 of AZD1222 vaccination. Source of these receptors: an adult in good health. The CDR3 runs from the conserved cysteine through the conserved F or W. A D gene is named only where the DNA matches it firmly. Clone sizes are given selectively: once, few, many, or a class where the clone is expanded.

j_gene: TRBJ1-5; abundance: once; len: 12; v_gene: TRBV12-3/TRBV12-4; d_gene: .; CDR3nt: TGTGCCGACGGCGCGCTTAATCAGCCCCAGCATTTT; CDR3aa: CADGALNQPQHF
j_gene: TRBJ2-1; abundance: .; len: 15; v_gene: TRBV7-3; d_gene: .; CDR3nt: TGTGCCAGCAGCACCCGTCGGGCCCCCTACAATGAGCAGTTCTTC; CDR3aa: CASSTRRAPYNEQFF
j_gene: TRBJ2-1; abundance: .; len: 15; v_gene: TRBV9; d_gene: TRBD1; CDR3nt: TGTGCCAGCAGCGTAGTTGACAGGGGCTACAATGAGCAGTTCTTC; CDR3aa: CASSVVDRGYNEQFF
j_gene: TRBJ1-6; abundance: .; len: 14; v_gene: TRBV19; d_gene: TRBD1; CDR3nt: TGTGCCAGTAACCAGGGGGCGCAGGGTTCACCCCTCCACTTT; CDR3aa: CASNQGAQGSPLHF
j_gene: TRBJ2-1; abundance: few; len: 16; v_gene: TRBV6-1; d_gene: TRBD2; CDR3nt: TGTGCCAGCAGTGAAGCAAAACTAGCGGGAGACTATGAGCAGTTCTTC; CDR3aa: CASSEAKLAGDYEQFF
j_gene: TRBJ2-2; abundance: .; len: 15; v_gene: TRBV18; d_gene: .; CDR3nt: TGTGCCAGCTCAGTGGGACAAGAGAACACCGGGGAGCTGTTTTTT; CDR3aa: CASSVGQENTGELFF
j_gene: TRBJ2-1; abundance: .; len: 15; v_gene: TRBV9; d_gene: TRBD1; CDR3nt: TGTGCCAGCAGCGACCGGGACAGGGTGTCAAGTGAGCAGTTCTTC; CDR3aa: CASSDRDRVSSEQFF
j_gene: TRBJ2-1; abundance: .; len: 15; v_gene: TRBV7-2; d_gene: .; CDR3nt: TGTGCCAGCAGCTTACCGGGTAGCTCCTACAATGAGCAGTTCTTC; CDR3aa: CASSLPGSSYNEQFF
j_gene: TRBJ1-4; abundance: .; len: 13; v_gene: TRBV29-1; d_gene: TRBD1; CDR3nt: TGCAGCGTTGCAATGAGACAGGGTGGCAAACTGTTTTTT; CDR3aa: CSVAMRQGGKLFF
j_gene: TRBJ2-7; abundance: .; len: 13; v_gene: TRBV27; d_gene: TRBD1; CDR3nt: TGTGCCAGCAGTTTATCGGGACAGGGAGGGCAGTACTTC; CDR3aa: CASSLSGQGGQYF
j_gene: TRBJ1-1; abundance: once; len: 12; v_gene: TRBV6-6; d_gene: .; CDR3nt: TGTGCCAGCATTAACTCGAACACTGAAGCTTTCTTT; CDR3aa: CASINSNTEAFF
j_gene: TRBJ2-3; abundance: once; len: 15; v_gene: TRBV7-9; d_gene: TRBD2; CDR3nt: TGTGCCAGCAGCTGGGCGGGGGGGAGCACAGATACGCAGTATTTT; CDR3aa: CASSWAGGSTDTQYF
j_gene: TRBJ2-5; abundance: once; len: 15; v_gene: TRBV15; d_gene: TRBD2; CDR3nt: TGTGCCACCAGCATTGTTATCGGGAGAGCGGGGGAGCAGTACTTC; CDR3aa: CATSIVIGRAGEQYF
j_gene: TRBJ1-1; abundance: .; len: 15; v_gene: TRBV5-1; d_gene: TRBD1; CDR3nt: TGCGCCAGCAGGCCTGCCACAGGGGGTAACACTGAAGCTTTCTTT; CDR3aa: CASRPATGGNTEAFF
j_gene: TRBJ2-2; abundance: .; len: 14; v_gene: TRBV7-2; d_gene: .; CDR3nt: TGTGCCAGCACCCCAGAGTCCCTCACCGGGGAGCTGTTTTTT; CDR3aa: CASTPESLTGELFF
j_gene: TRBJ1-4; abundance: .; len: 16; v_gene: TRBV19; d_gene: .; CDR3nt: TGTGCCAGTAGTGTCAAGACGGTAGCAACTAATGAAAAACTGTTTTTT; CDR3aa: CASSVKTVATNEKLFF
j_gene: TRBJ1-5; abundance: .; len: 15; v_gene: TRBV4-2; d_gene: TRBD1; CDR3nt: TGTGCCAGCAGCTATACAGGGGGGGCACGGGAGCCCCAGCATTTT; CDR3aa: CASSYTGGAREPQHF
j_gene: TRBJ2-7; abundance: .; len: 15; v_gene: TRBV12-1; d_gene: .; CDR3nt: TGTGCCAGCACCCCCGGGAGCCTTAATTCCTACGAGCAGTACTTC; CDR3aa: CASTPGSLNSYEQYF
j_gene: TRBJ1-1; abundance: .; len: 14; v_gene: TRBV19; d_gene: TRBD1; CDR3nt: TGTGCCAGTAGCCCCGGGACAGCACCCACTGAAGCTTTCTTT; CDR3aa: CASSPGTAPTEAFF
j_gene: TRBJ2-2; abundance: .; len: 15; v_gene: TRBV2; d_gene: .; CDR3nt: TGTGCCAGCAATGAAGGTTTCCGGGGAACCGGGGAGCTGTTTTTT; CDR3aa: CASNEGFRGTGELFF
j_gene: TRBJ1-2; abundance: .; len: 13; v_gene: TRBV9; d_gene: .; CDR3nt: TGTGCCAGCAGCGTAGAACCCTCCTATGGCTACACCTTC; CDR3aa: CASSVEPSYGYTF
j_gene: TRBJ1-4; abundance: .; len: 15; v_gene: TRBV4-3; d_gene: .; CDR3nt: TGCGCCAGCAGCCCACAATCGGGGGCGGGGGAAAAACTGTTTTTT; CDR3aa: CASSPQSGAGEKLFF
j_gene: TRBJ2-7; abundance: few; len: 13; v_gene: TRBV14; d_gene: .; CDR3nt: TGTGCCAGCAGCCTCTGGGAGGCGGACGAGCAGTACTTC; CDR3aa: CASSLWEADEQYF
j_gene: TRBJ2-7; abundance: .; len: 12; v_gene: TRBV28; d_gene: .; CDR3nt: TGTGCCAGCAGTTTAAGCGGGTATAAGCAGTACTTC; CDR3aa: CASSLSGYKQYF
j_gene: TRBJ2-7; abundance: .; len: 8; v_gene: TRBV21-1; d_gene: .; CDR3nt: TGTGCCAGCAGCATGGGGGGCTTC; CDR3aa: CASSMGGF
j_gene: TRBJ1-5; abundance: .; len: 14; v_gene: TRBV6-5; d_gene: .; CDR3nt: TGTGCCAGCAGCAGACCTCCGGAAGATCAGCCCCAGCATTTT; CDR3aa: CASSRPPEDQPQHF
j_gene: TRBJ1-6; abundance: .; len: 16; v_gene: TRBV28; d_gene: .; CDR3nt: TGTGCCAGCAGTGTGGGGGGGGTTCCCAATAATTCACCCCTCCACTTT; CDR3aa: CASSVGGVPNNSPLHF
j_gene: TRBJ1-2; abundance: .; len: 15; v_gene: TRBV10-2; d_gene: .; CDR3nt: TGCGCCAGCAGTGAGTCGGGAGCGACTAACTATGGCTACACCTTC; CDR3aa: CASSESGATNYGYTF
j_gene: TRBJ2-3; abundance: .; len: 17; v_gene: TRBV9; d_gene: TRBD2; CDR3nt: TGTGCCAGCAGCGCCCCGGGAGCGGGAGGGCCGCGGGATACGCAGTATTTT; CDR3aa: CASSAPGAGGPRDTQYF
j_gene: TRBJ1-2; abundance: .; len: 13; v_gene: TRBV12-3/TRBV12-4; d_gene: .; CDR3nt: TGTGCCAGCAGCTACGGGACGCGGAGTGGCTACACCTTC; CDR3aa: CASSYGTRSGYTF
j_gene: TRBJ1-1; abundance: .; len: 17; v_gene: TRBV6-2/TRBV6-3; d_gene: TRBD1; CDR3nt: TGTGCCAGCAGTTATGAGGCAGGGGGCCCTCTCGGCACTGAAGCTTTCTTT; CDR3aa: CASSYEAGGPLGTEAFF
j_gene: TRBJ2-5; abundance: .; len: 12; v_gene: TRBV28; d_gene: .; CDR3nt: TGTGCCAGCAGTTTAGTAGGGAAGACCCAGTACTTC; CDR3aa: CASSLVGKTQYF
j_gene: TRBJ2-1; abundance: .; len: 14; v_gene: TRBV4-1; d_gene: .; CDR3nt: TGCGCCAGCAGCCAAGTGAGAAGCCCGCATGAGCAGTTCTTC; CDR3aa: CASSQVRSPHEQFF
j_gene: TRBJ2-6; abundance: .; len: 16; v_gene: TRBV5-4; d_gene: .; CDR3nt: TGTGCCAGCAGCTTGTCACAGGTCTCTGGGGCCAACGTCCTGACTTTC; CDR3aa: CASSLSQVSGANVLTF
j_gene: TRBJ2-7; abundance: .; len: 14; v_gene: TRBV7-8; d_gene: .; CDR3nt: TGTGCCAGCAGCTTAGGACTTTTCTCCTACGAGCAGTACTTC; CDR3aa: CASSLGLFSYEQYF
j_gene: TRBJ1-6; abundance: .; len: 12; v_gene: TRBV21-1; d_gene: .; CDR3nt: TGTGCCAGCAGCGTACGGACAGGGGGCCTCCACTTT; CDR3aa: CASSVRTGGLHF
j_gene: TRBJ2-7; abundance: .; len: 16; v_gene: TRBV5-4; d_gene: TRBD1; CDR3nt: TGTGCCAGCAGCTTGGGTCCCGGGACAGGATCCTACGAGCAGTACTTC; CDR3aa: CASSLGPGTGSYEQYF
j_gene: TRBJ1-3; abundance: .; len: 15; v_gene: TRBV5-4; d_gene: .; CDR3nt: TGTGCCAGCAGACCGACCGGGACGGGGGGAAACACCATATATTTT; CDR3aa: CASRPTGTGGNTIYF
j_gene: TRBJ1-2; abundance: .; len: 12; v_gene: TRBV5-6; d_gene: .; CDR3nt: TGTGCCAGCAGCTTGGCGGCCTATGGCTACACCTTC; CDR3aa: CASSLAAYGYTF
j_gene: TRBJ2-3; abundance: .; len: 16; v_gene: TRBV7-9; d_gene: TRBD2; CDR3nt: TGTGCCAGCAGGGCGACTAGCGGGAGGGCCTCGGATACGCAGTATTTT; CDR3aa: CASRATSGRASDTQYF
j_gene: TRBJ2-7; abundance: .; len: 15; v_gene: TRBV28; d_gene: TRBD2; CDR3nt: TGTGCCAGCAGTTTAGGTTCCAGCGGGAGCTACGAGCAGTACTTC; CDR3aa: CASSLGSSGSYEQYF
j_gene: TRBJ2-3; abundance: .; len: 14; v_gene: TRBV18; d_gene: TRBD2; CDR3nt: TGTGCCAGCGGAGCTAGCGGCCCCACAGATACGCAGTATTTT; CDR3aa: CASGASGPTDTQYF
j_gene: TRBJ2-7; abundance: .; len: 14; v_gene: TRBV5-4; d_gene: .; CDR3nt: TGTGCCAGCAGCTTGTCGAAGAGACCCTACGAGCAGTACTTC; CDR3aa: CASSLSKRPYEQYF
j_gene: TRBJ2-2; abundance: .; len: 15; v_gene: TRBV15; d_gene: .; CDR3nt: TGTGCCACCAGCAGGGACAGCCCCAACACCGGGGAGCTGTTTTTT; CDR3aa: CATSRDSPNTGELFF
j_gene: TRBJ2-3; abundance: .; len: 14; v_gene: TRBV9; d_gene: .; CDR3nt: TGTGCCAGCAGCGCCTCCGGGCCGACAGATACGCAGTATTTT; CDR3aa: CASSASGPTDTQYF
j_gene: TRBJ1-6; abundance: .; len: 15; v_gene: TRBV5-8; d_gene: .; CDR3nt: TGTGCCAGCAGCTTGTGGTCGGGCGGGGATTCACCCCTCCACTTT; CDR3aa: CASSLWSGGDSPLHF
j_gene: TRBJ2-1; abundance: .; len: 17; v_gene: TRBV28; d_gene: .; CDR3nt: TGTGCCAGCATCTCGGGCGGGACAAAAGGCTCCTACAATGAGCAGTTCTTC; CDR3aa: CASISGGTKGSYNEQFF
j_gene: TRBJ2-1; abundance: .; len: 14; v_gene: TRBV7-2; d_gene: TRBD2; CDR3nt: TGTGCCAGCAGCAAGACCCGGACTAGCAGTGAGCAGTTCTTC; CDR3aa: CASSKTRTSSEQFF
j_gene: TRBJ2-4; abundance: .; len: 16; v_gene: TRBV7-2; d_gene: TRBD1; CDR3nt: TGTGCCAGCAGCCTTCAGTTGGGACAGCTGGAAAACATTCAGTACTTC; CDR3aa: CASSLQLGQLENIQYF
j_gene: TRBJ1-6; abundance: .; len: 13; v_gene: TRBV19; d_gene: TRBD1; CDR3nt: TGTGCCAGTAGCCGGGACAGGGTTTCACCCCTCCACTTT; CDR3aa: CASSRDRVSPLHF
j_gene: TRBJ1-5; abundance: .; len: 13; v_gene: TRBV29-1; d_gene: TRBD1; CDR3nt: TGCAGCGTTCAGGGACAGGCAGATCAGCCCCAGCATTTT; CDR3aa: CSVQGQADQPQHF
j_gene: TRBJ1-1; abundance: .; len: 14; v_gene: TRBV11-2; d_gene: TRBD1; CDR3nt: TGTGCCAGCAGCTTTTCAGGGGGTCGGGCTGAAGCTTTCTTT; CDR3aa: CASSFSGGRAEAFF
j_gene: TRBJ2-7; abundance: .; len: 14; v_gene: TRBV7-2; d_gene: TRBD2; CDR3nt: TGTGCCAGCAGCTTAAATCTAGCGGGAGGGGAGCAGTACTTC; CDR3aa: CASSLNLAGGEQYF
j_gene: TRBJ2-2; abundance: .; len: 15; v_gene: TRBV5-1; d_gene: .; CDR3nt: TGCGCCAGCAGCTTTGGCGGTTTGAACACCGGGGAGCTGTTTTTT; CDR3aa: CASSFGGLNTGELFF
j_gene: TRBJ2-5; abundance: .; len: 15; v_gene: TRBV21-1; d_gene: .; CDR3nt: TGTGCCAGCAGGGCTCCCGGGACAGGGAAGGAGACCCAGTACTTC; CDR3aa: CASRAPGTGKETQYF